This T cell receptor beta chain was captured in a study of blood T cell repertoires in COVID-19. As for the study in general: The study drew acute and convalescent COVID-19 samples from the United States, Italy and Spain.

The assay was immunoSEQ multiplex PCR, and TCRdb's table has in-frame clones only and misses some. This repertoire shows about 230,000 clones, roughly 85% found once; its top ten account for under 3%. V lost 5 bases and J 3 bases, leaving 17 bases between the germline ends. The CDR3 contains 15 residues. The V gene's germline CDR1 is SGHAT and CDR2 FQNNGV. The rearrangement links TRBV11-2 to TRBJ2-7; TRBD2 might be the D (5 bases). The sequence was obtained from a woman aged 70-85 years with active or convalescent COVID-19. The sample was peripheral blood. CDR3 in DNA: TGTGCCAGCAGCAGCCCCGGAGGCAGGCGCTACGAGCAGTACTTC. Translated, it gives CASSSPGGRRYEQYF. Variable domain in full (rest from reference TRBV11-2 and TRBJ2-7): EAGVAQSPRYKIIEKRQSVAFWCNPISGHATLYWYQQILGQGPKLLIQFQNNGVVDDSQLPKDRFSAERLKGVDSTLKIQPAKLEDSAVYLCASSSPGGRRYEQYFGPGTRLTVT.